Below, 23 T cell receptor beta chains from the same sample are listed, as sequenced in a study of blood T cell repertoires in COVID-19. The table came from immunoSEQ multiplex PCR; TCRdb's copy has only in-frame clones and leaves some out. The sample includes under 200,000 clones, about 85% of them seen just once. The sequenced sample consisted of peripheral blood. The receptors here all came from a woman of 80 years or more with acute or convalescent COVID-19.

The J gene is TRBJ1-2, the V gene TRBV2; D not certain. Germline V gene sequence: CDR1 SNHLY, CDR2 FYNNEI. V lost 4 bases and J 1 base, leaving 4 bases between the germline ends. The CDR3 loop spans 12 amino acids. CDR3 nucleotide sequence: TGTGCCAGCAGTGCCCTTAACTATGGCTACACCTTC. Protein sequence: CASSALNYGYTF.

This sequence joins TRBV5-4 and TRBJ2-1; D is possibly TRBD2 (6 bases). Trimming removed 0 bases at V and 1 base at J, with 8 bases between. CDR3 length: 15 residues. CDR1 and CDR2 from the germline V gene are SGHNT and YYREEE (reference sequence). The CDR3 protein is CASSLVGGSYNEQFF. The CDR3 DNA is TGTGCCAGCAGCTTGGTCGGGGGTTCCTACAATGAGCAGTTCTTC. The full variable domain, with the rest looked up from reference TRBV5-4 and TRBJ2-1, is ETGVTQSPTHLIKTRGQQVTLRCSSQSGHNTVSWYQQALGQGPQFIFQYYREEENGRGNFPPRFSGLQFPNYSSELNVNALELDDSALYLCASSLVGGSYNEQFFGPGTRLTVL.

This clone turned up a few times. In nucleotides, the CDR3 is TGTGCCAGCAGCCAGGGACAGAACACCGGGGAGCTGTTTTTT. It encodes CASSQGQNTGELFF. V gene TRBV5-4 combines with J gene TRBJ2-2, with D possibly being TRBD1 (6 bases). The CDR3 consists of 14 residues. V lost 4 bases to trimming and J lost 1 base, with 8 bases between them. Germline CDR1 reads SGHNT; CDR2 reads YYREEE (reference sequence).

The chain recombines TRBV4-3 with TRBJ2-1; 9 nucleotides match TRBD1. J lost 8 bases, V lost 0 bases, and 11 bases had no gene match. Germline CDR1 reads LGHNA; CDR2 reads YSLEER. The CDR3 covers 17 residues. DNA for the CDR3: TGCGCCAGCAGCCAAGATCATTCGGGACAGGGATTCTATGAGCAGTTCTTC. As protein: CASSQDHSGQGFYEQFF.

The chain links TRBV6-6 to TRBJ2-3; D remains ambiguous. Trimming took off 0 bases at V and 5 bases at J, with 6 bases between the two ends. The germline CDR1 and CDR2 sequences are MNHNY and SVGAGI (reference sequence). The CDR3 loop spans 13 amino acids. The CDR3 is CASSYSKLDTQYF. The CDR3 DNA sequence: TGTGCCAGCAGTTACTCGAAGCTAGATACGCAGTATTTT.

V and J are TRBV27 and TRBJ1-2, with D possibly being TRBD1 (6 bases). V lost 6 bases, J lost 8 bases, and 16 bases lay in between. Germline CDR1 is MNHEY and CDR2 is SMNVEV (reference sequence). The CDR3 extends over 13 amino acids. CDR3 coding DNA: TGTGCCAGCAGCCTGCGCAGGGGAGAGGGCTACACCTTC. Protein sequence: CASSLRRGEGYTF.

This rearrangement joins TRBV19 to TRBJ1-1; weak D call: TRBD1 (6 bases). The CDR3 covers 17 residues. V lost 4 bases to trimming and J lost 3 bases, with 21 bases between them. Looked up from germline, CDR1 is LNHDA and CDR2 is SQIVND (reference sequence). The CDR3 region has the DNA TGTGCCAGTAGTAGCGAAGGGGGATCCCCATCGGACACTGAAGCTTTCTTT. Translated: CASSSEGGSPSDTEAFF.

This clone appeared a few times. This chain uses TRBV6-5 with TRBJ1-1; no firm D call. The CDR3 spans 11 residues. Trimming cost V 2 bases and J 7 bases, with 5 bases left between them. Per germline, CDR1 MNHEY and CDR2 SVGAGI. This CDR3 is CASSYSVEAFF. The CDR3 DNA sequence: TGTGCCAGCAGTTACAGCGTTGAAGCTTTCTTT.

V and J are TRBV7-3 and TRBJ2-6; 10 nucleotides agree with TRBD1. V lost 4 bases, J lost 8 bases, and 8 bases stayed unmatched. The CDR3 has 16 residues. Germline V gives CDR1 SGHTA, CDR2 FQGTGA. In DNA, the CDR3 is TGTGCCAGCAGCTCTTCGACAGGGGGCGCGACCAACGTCCTGACTTTC. Translation gives CASSSSTGGATNVLTF.

The chain employs TRBV7-8 and TRBJ2-5; 11 positions match TRBD2. CDR3 length: 16 amino acids. Losses at the gene ends were 2 bases for V and 4 bases for J; bases not matched to a gene: 6. Germline lookup yields CDR1 SGHVS and CDR2 FQNEAQ. Here the CDR3 DNA reads TGTGCCAGCAGCTTAATTGTAGCGGGAGGGCCAGAGACCCAGTACTTC. This codes for CASSLIVAGGPETQYF.

The gene calls are TRBV5-1 and TRBJ2-7, with 9 bases aligning to TRBD1. After removal of 0 bases from V and 4 bases from J, the junction contained 8 bases not matched to a gene. Germline CDR1 and CDR2: SGHRS and YFSETQ. The length of the CDR3 is 16 residues. CDR3 in DNA: TGCGCCAGCAGCTTGGAAGGGACAGGGAGCCTATACGAGCAGTACTTC. Protein: CASSLEGTGSLYEQYF.

The chain combines TRBV4-3 with TRBJ1-6; tentative D call: TRBD1 (5 bases). Germline assignment: CDR1 LGHNA and CDR2 YSLEER. The CDR3 sequence is 13 residues long. V was shortened by 0 bases and J by 12 bases, with 9 bases between the two germline ends. The CDR3 coding sequence is TGCGCCAGCAGCCAAGACAGGGAGGAACCCCTCCACTTT. Translating gives CASSQDREEPLHF.

This clone has a handful of counts. This rearrangement joins TRBV3-1 (or the pseudogene TRBV3-2) to TRBJ1-3; D may be TRBD1 (5 bases). V lost 3 bases, J lost 2 bases, and 11 bases lay in between. Looked up from germline, CDR1 is LGHDT and CDR2 is YNNKEL (reference sequence). The CDR3 is made up of 15 amino acids. The CDR3 protein is CASSQGRVPGNTIYF. The CDR3 nucleotides read TGTGCCAGCAGCCAGGGCAGGGTTCCTGGAAACACCATATATTTT.

This clone appeared once. This chain joins TRBV25-1 and TRBJ2-3, with D possibly being TRBD1 (5 bases). Germline V gene sequence: CDR1 MGHDK, CDR2 SYGVNS. This CDR3 comprises 15 residues. With 0 bases removed from V and 8 bases from J, the gap between germline ends came to 15 bases. The CDR3 sequence is CASSEYDAGNPTQYF. The CDR3 nucleotides are TGTGCCAGCAGTGAATATGATGCAGGGAACCCTACGCAGTATTTT.

The J gene is TRBJ1-3, the V gene TRBV18; a possible D gene is TRBD1 (5 bases). The CDR3 totals 16 residues. V was pared by 4 bases and J by 2 bases, with 15 bases between. Germline V gene lookup returns CDR1 KGHSH and CDR2 LQKENI. CDR3 sequence: CASSLLGGITGNTIYF. Here the CDR3 DNA reads TGTGCCAGCTCACTTCTCGGGGGGATAACTGGAAACACCATATATTTT.

This clone showed up many times. The J gene is TRBJ2-7, the V gene TRBV6-2 or TRBV6-3, with D tentatively TRBD2 (5 bases). Trimming removed 0 bases from V and 6 bases from J, with 6 bases in between. The CDR3 is made up of 12 amino acids. Germline V gene lookup returns CDR1 MNHEY and CDR2 SVGEGT. The CDR3 nucleotides are TGTGCCAGCAGTTACTCGGCGGGCGAGCAGTACTTC. Its protein product is CASSYSAGEQYF.

This chain connects TRBV7-8 to TRBJ2-3; 15 bases fit TRBD2. Trimming at V came to 5 bases and at J to 3 bases, leaving 12 bases not matched to a gene. CDR3 length equals 19 residues. CDR1 and CDR2 (germline): SGHVS, FQNEAQ. This chain's CDR3 is CASSPKAGLAGGWTDTQYF. CDR3 bases: TGTGCCAGCAGCCCAAAAGCGGGACTAGCGGGAGGTTGGACAGATACGCAGTATTTT.

The chain joins TRBV5-6 to TRBJ1-2, with D uncertain. This CDR3 is 13 amino acids long. Deletions cut 0 bases from V and 5 bases from J, with 8 bases between. Germline CDR1 is SGHDT and CDR2 is YYEEEE. The CDR3 nucleotides read TGTGCCAGCAGCTTGGACATTTTATATGGCTACACCTTC. It is translated as CASSLDILYGYTF.

The rearrangement joins TRBV6-5 to TRBJ2-7; D perhaps matches TRBD1 (5 bases). The CDR3 loop spans 15 amino acids. The V and J ends lost 6 bases and 0 bases respectively, with 15 bases between them. Germline CDR1 and CDR2: MNHEY and SVGAGI. The CDR3 sequence is CASRSDTQGSYEQYF. In nucleotides, the CDR3 is TGTGCCAGCAGATCCGATACCCAGGGCTCCTACGAGCAGTACTTC.

This chain connects TRBV25-1 to TRBJ1-1; tentatively, D is TRBD1 (5 bases). V lost 2 bases and J 6 bases, leaving 13 bases between the germline ends. The CDR3 spans 14 residues. In germline, CDR1 is MGHDK, CDR2 SYGVNS. CDR3 nucleotides: TGTGCCAGCAGTGAACTCCCGAAGGGGTCTGAAGCTTTCTTT. Its protein product is CASSELPKGSEAFF.

The rearrangement joins TRBV5-6 to TRBJ2-2; D is perhaps TRBD2 (6 bases). This CDR3 has 16 amino acids. V was pared by 3 bases and J by 3 bases, with 15 bases between. Germline-derived CDR1 and CDR2 are SGHDT and YYEEEE. In nucleotides, the CDR3 is TGTGCCAGCAGCTCCCTTGGGCGGGACTACACCGGGGAGCTGTTTTTT. Residues: CASSSLGRDYTGELFF.

The gene calls are TRBV29-1 and TRBJ1-1; D is uncertain. V lost 1 base and J lost 1, with 7 bases in between. The CDR3 has 13 residues. Germline V lookup: CDR1 SQVTM, CDR2 ANQGSEA. The CDR3 DNA follows: TGCAGCGTTGAAGGGGGAGGGAACACTGAAGCTTTCTTT. Encoded protein: CSVEGGGNTEAFF. The whole variable domain, filled in from reference TRBV29-1 and TRBJ1-1, reads SAVISQKPSRDICQRGTSLTIQCQVDSQVTMMFWYRQQPGQSLTLIATANQGSEATYESGFVIDKFPISRPNLTFSTLTVSNMSPEDSSIYLCSVEGGGNTEAFFGQGTRLTVV.

The gene calls are TRBV18 and TRBJ2-7, with D tentatively TRBD1 (6 bases). Germline-derived CDR1 and CDR2 are KGHSH and LQKENI. The CDR3 consists of 13 residues. Trimming cost V 5 bases and J 0 bases, with 8 bases left between them. The CDR3 sequence is CASSGDISYEQYF. Written as DNA, the CDR3 is TGTGCCAGCTCAGGGGACATCTCCTACGAGCAGTACTTC.